This TCR beta chain is from a study of cytomegalovirus exposure and HLA in healthy donors (dated by TCRdb to 2016 to 2017). Broadly, across the study: An earlier analysis of a few hundred of the donors reported 276 Gb of sequence data and around 100 million unique TCR beta sequences obtained from approximately 180 million T cells. An early release covering roughly 580 HLA-typed donors comprised about 300 gigabases of sequencing data and some 79 million unique TCR sequences. Among the roughly 400 genotyped donors, approximately 82% belonged to the genetic ancestry cluster associated with self-reported Caucasian donors. The study was designed to test whether signatures of past pathogen exposure could be identified by cataloging public T cell receptors. The T cell repertoires of 550 to 850 subjects were profiled by immunosequencing and related to cytomegalovirus serostatus. Besides the first cohort of 550 to 750 subjects, a separate validation cohort made up of 120 different subjects was used. High-throughput TCR immunosequencing, statistical association of individual TCRs with disease status, and machine learning were combined to predict cytomegalovirus infection status. A later analysis re-examined previously published TCR beta repertoires from about 700 donors and added high-resolution HLA genotyping to investigate patterns of TCR occurrence. Rather than drawing on any new phenotypic data, the later analysis identified candidate immune exposures from TCR beta sequences and the way those sequences occurred across donors. An earlier analysis of several hundred of the donors applied high-throughput TCR beta sequencing to assess whether each TCR beta V gene segment acted as functional or pseudogenic. Alongside the repertoire data, information on donor age, sex, ethnicity and CMV serostatus was compiled. A later genetic analysis used genome-wide SNP genotypes for about three fifths of the 666 donors, treating that subset as a discovery cohort. Every repertoire in the discovery cohort had been generated on one and the same sequencing platform. HLA typing covered class I and class II loci at four-digit resolution. The number of donors typed differed by locus, with 629-630 for A, B, C, DRB1 and DQB1, 522 for DQA1, over 600 for DPA1, and around 460 for DPB1. Four to six DR-DQ haplotypes were handled as single units for association and clustering, since linkage in the cohort was strong. On average, over 200,000 unique TCR beta nucleotide sequences were sequenced per donor among fewer than 500 genotyped donors of the cohort, with roughly 18% of those sequences being non-productive. Points the paper makes about the study in general: V-gene and J-gene trimming of TCR beta chains was associated with a missense DCLRE1C variant in a later genetic analysis, and the association was replicated in an independent cohort. Sequencing depth was assumed to be roughly uniform across donors in the presence/absence analyses, though that assumption may not hold. HLA typing was unavailable for some donors at each locus, so association tests used only the typed subset. A later analysis found that TCR association rates varied across HLA loci, with DRB1 alleles showing the most associated TCRs and HLA-C alleles the fewest. In a later analysis, some 18,000 TCR beta sequences were associated with specific HLA alleles at a false discovery rate of 0.05. Strong co-occurrence of HLA alleles, especially DR and DQ, made assigning TCR associations to individual alleles difficult. A later genetic analysis reported fewer N-insertions in productive TCRs among donors in an Asian-associated ancestry cluster than the roughly 720-donor mean. A further reported finding was that TCR beta sequences accurately predicted the HLA-A and HLA-B alleles for most subjects in the first cohort. A later analysis reported that several top co-occurrence clusters appeared linked to parvovirus B19, influenza, CMV and Epstein-Barr virus. The only immune exposure information available for the cohort was CMV serostatus. In a later analysis, HLA-associated TCR beta chains showed more clonal expansion and lower generation probabilities than non-associated chains that were equally common. Most CMV-associated TCR beta chains appeared to be HLA-restricted in a later analysis, and the HLA associations seemed to be driven largely by CMV exposure. In both the original and validation cohorts, the classifier was reported to diagnose cytomegalovirus status with high specificity and sensitivity. It was suggested by the authors that the approach could potentially be generalized to other disease states and immunological phenotypes. Linkage disequilibrium might explain the correlated functional status among segregating V segments, but an unknown experimental factor could not be excluded. While some public TCRs were present in many individuals, most TCR sequences turned up only very rarely across donors. A total of 150 to 200 TCR beta chains were listed by the study as associated with cytomegalovirus. The sequencing pipeline was judged likely to have produced a cluster of highly shared sequence variants as a technical artifact. An earlier analysis of several hundred of the donors showed that most TCR beta V segments appeared in productive rearrangements either about 90% or about 30% of the time, which broadly matched IMGT annotations. Only TCR beta chains were sequenced in this cohort, and the absence of alpha or paired-chain data limited detectable features. In vitro tests confirmed that three of the cytomegalovirus-associated TCR beta chains recognize cytomegalovirus antigens. Because counts were too low, approximately 18 rarely observed V segments, including chromosome 9 orphons, were excluded from the earlier analysis of roughly 580 of the donors. Some IMGT-functional V segments, including TRBV6-2 and TRBV6-3, could not be told apart with the 87-base-pair reads, so those segments were excluded.

This clone was seen just once. Its specific antigen is unknown. It has no much larger one-base neighbor in the sample; base qualities were not kept. The cohort comprised several hundred healthy bone marrow donors. Cohort members were all nominally healthy when sampled, although unrecorded immune exposures were likely present. The donor was CMV seropositive and was included in the group of some 290 seropositive cohort members. Every donor gave a peripheral blood sample, and the peripheral blood mononuclear cells from that sample were used for TCR beta sequencing. The Qiagen DNeasy Blood Extraction Kit was used to extract genomic DNA from the blood cell samples. The CDR3 goes from the cysteine to the phenylalanine over 14 residues. The DNA shown is the 42-base CDR3, in frame from base 1. The CDR1 and CDR2 encoded by the germline V gene are SGHDT and YYEEEE. At the junction V is shortened by 4 bases and J by 5 bases; bases outside the gene matches: 8.

The library was prepared using the immunoSEQ multiplex PCR assay. For the multiplex PCR, a mixture combining 60 forward primers for TCR Vbeta segments and 13 reverse primers for TCR Jbeta segments was used. The CDR3 region of rearranged TCR beta genes was amplified from genomic DNA with a multiplex PCR assay. The amplified TCR beta libraries were sequenced on the Illumina HiSeq System as 87-base-pair reads. In the authors' own workflow: In a later analysis, some 80 million unique TCR beta chains were counted across the roughly 610 repertoires, and around 11 million of these chains were shared by at least two donors. Raw reads were error-corrected and collapsed into unique sequences with a nearest-neighbor algorithm that merged closely related sequences to remove PCR and sequencing errors. V, D and J gene segments were assigned by aligning CDR3 sequences to IMGT reference sequences. For a sequence to be retained, at least a six-nucleotide match to both a V gene segment and a J gene segment was required. A rearrangement was called productive if the CDR3 had no stop codons and remained in frame with V and J, and every other rearrangement was called non-productive. Following IMGT convention, CDR3 was defined as the stretch from the second conserved V-encoded cysteine up to the conserved J-encoded phenylalanine. The earlier analysis of fewer than 750 of the donors excluded sequences that lacked an unambiguous match to a single V gene segment. In an earlier analysis of some 590 of the donors, V segments were called functional above 56.7% productive rearrangements and were called segregating when the between-donor standard deviation exceeded 5%. A statistical classification framework was built to diagnose cytomegalovirus status from the catalog of TCR beta chain sequences. In a later analysis, TCR nucleotide sequences were compared against IMGT/GENE-DB human TR gene sequences so that V and J genes could be assigned. A later analysis assigned CDR3 sequences and most-parsimonious VDJ recombination scenarios with the TCRdist pipeline. In a later analysis, each TCR beta chain was defined by its CDR3 amino acid sequence together with its V-gene family, and reads without a unique V-gene family were excluded. In a later analysis, 450 to 600 highly shared, low-generation-probability nucleotide sequences were removed to address suspected cross-contamination and a sequencing artifact. In a later analysis, a clonal expansion index was calculated for each public chain from normalized within-repertoire ranks of inferred template counts. A later analysis computed generation probabilities with a VDJ recombination model fitted to out-of-frame rearrangements, and checked the results against IGoR. In a later analysis, hypergeometric tests were used to score TCR-TCR, TCR-HLA and TCR-CMV co-occurrence, with a repertoire-size bias correction applied to TCR pairs. In a later analysis, false discovery rates were estimated by permuting HLA or CMV assignments 20 times. In a later analysis, co-occurring TCRs were grouped using DBSCAN, and TCRdist sequence similarity was added for clustering within HLA-allele-positive subsets. Repertoires with fewer than 30,000 or more than 120,000 public chains were left out of co-occurrence clustering, as were about 5 repertoires with anomalous nucleotide sharing. TCRdb stores this immuneACCESS table with in-frame sequences only. Part of the clones is absent; in the studies checked, under half of the shortfall reflects unresolved V genes, and no reason is known for the rest. Clone size and the V and J calls come from that table; the DNA yielded D and trimming. The sample table holds approximately 210,000 clones, of which around 75% were seen once. The ten largest clonotypes hold more than 0.35% of the sample.

This clonotype was obtained from a male donor in good health and CMV-seropositive. The chain is encoded by TRBV5-6 joined to TRBJ2-7; TRBD1 lines up with 8 middle nucleotides. The specimen was PBMCs. The nucleotides read TGTGCCAGCAGCCAACTGGACAGGGTAGACGAGCAGTACTTC. Translated, it reads CASSQLDRVDEQYF.